These T cell receptor beta chains were read from a single sample in a study of blood T cells in healthy people across ages. TCRdb passed the 5' RACE reads through MiXCR, listing each CDR3 protein once. In the table there are around 1,000,000 distinct CDR3 sequences, around 25% of which are singletons. These data were also filed under a second study, of T cells of mothers and their children.

The sequenced sample was blood. The receptors derive from a girl aged 2 to 10 in good health. CDR3s include the opening cysteine and the closing phenylalanine or tryptophan. Each record gives: V gene, D gene, clone size, J gene, CDR3 protein, CDR3 DNA. D genes are given only for firm matches. The size entry is marked missing in some rows and otherwise reads once, few, many or a size class.

V gene: TRBV11-2
D gene: -
clone size: -
J gene: TRBJ2-3
CDR3 protein: CASSLARGVTDTQYF
CDR3 DNA: TGTGCCAGCAGCTTAGCCCGCGGGGTCACAGATACGCAGTATTTT

V gene: TRBV29-1
D gene: -
clone size: few
J gene: TRBJ2-7
CDR3 protein: CSVEVLSEQYF
CDR3 DNA: TGCAGCGTGGAAGTTTTAAGCGAGCAGTACTTC

V gene: TRBV6-2/TRBV6-3
D gene: TRBD2
clone size: -
J gene: TRBJ2-7
CDR3 protein: CASRDRDYAKREQYF
CDR3 DNA: TGTGCCAGCAGAGACCGGGACTACGCAAAACGCGAGCAGTACTTC

V gene: TRBV11-2
D gene: -
clone size: -
J gene: TRBJ2-7
CDR3 protein: CASSLGPNSYEQYF
CDR3 DNA: TGTGCCAGCAGCTTAGGTCCCAATTCCTACGAGCAGTACTTC

V gene: TRBV11-2
D gene: TRBD1
clone size: once
J gene: TRBJ1-2
CDR3 protein: CASRGGTDYGYTF
CDR3 DNA: TGTGCCAGCAGGGGAGGGACAGACTATGGCTACACCTTC

V gene: TRBV12-3/TRBV12-4
D gene: TRBD1
clone size: few
J gene: TRBJ2-4
CDR3 protein: CASSFDRGNIQYF
CDR3 DNA: TGTGCCAGCAGTTTTGACAGGGGAAACATTCAGTACTTC

V gene: TRBV7-9
D gene: -
clone size: few
J gene: TRBJ2-5
CDR3 protein: CASSPRDQGARTQYF
CDR3 DNA: TGTGCCAGCAGCCCTCGGGACCAGGGCGCGAGGACCCAGTACTTC

V gene: TRBV20-1
D gene: TRBD2
clone size: many
J gene: TRBJ2-5
CDR3 protein: CSARSSSGRKETQYF
CDR3 DNA: TGCAGTGCTAGAAGTTCGAGCGGGAGGAAAGAGACCCAGTACTTC

V gene: TRBV20-1
D gene: -
clone size: few
J gene: TRBJ1-4
CDR3 protein: CSAREVLNEKLFF
CDR3 DNA: TGCAGTGCTAGGGAAGTCCTTAATGAAAAACTGTTTTTT

V gene: TRBV15
D gene: TRBD2
clone size: few
J gene: TRBJ2-7
CDR3 protein: CAASLRREGRYEQYF
CDR3 DNA: TGTGCCGCCAGCCTGAGGCGGGAGGGCCGCTACGAGCAGTACTTC

V gene: TRBV3-1
D gene: -
clone size: once
J gene: TRBJ1-1
CDR3 protein: CASSQDRSTEAFF
CDR3 DNA: TGTGCCAGCAGCCAAGATAGAAGCACTGAAGCTTTCTTT

V gene: TRBV20-1
D gene: -
clone size: -
J gene: TRBJ2-2
CDR3 protein: CSVGAGGELFF
CDR3 DNA: TGCAGTGTAGGGGCCGGCGGGGAGCTGTTTTTT

V gene: TRBV12-3/TRBV12-4
D gene: -
clone size: few
J gene: TRBJ1-5
CDR3 protein: CASSFNGYSNQPQHF
CDR3 DNA: TGTGCCAGCAGTTTCAACGGGTATAGCAATCAGCCCCAGCATTTT

V gene: TRBV29-1
D gene: -
clone size: -
J gene: TRBJ1-1
CDR3 protein: CSVASWTDMNTEAFF
CDR3 DNA: TGCAGCGTTGCATCTTGGACAGACATGAACACTGAAGCTTTCTTT

V gene: TRBV9
D gene: -
clone size: -
J gene: TRBJ1-1
CDR3 protein: CASSPNDGYTEAFF
CDR3 DNA: TGTGCCAGCAGCCCAAACGATGGGTACACTGAAGCTTTCTTT

V gene: TRBV7-9
D gene: TRBD2
clone size: -
J gene: TRBJ2-1
CDR3 protein: CASSSSFSGSMYNEQFF
CDR3 DNA: TGTGCCAGCAGCTCGAGCTTTAGCGGGAGTATGTACAATGAGCAGTTCTTC

V gene: TRBV6-6
D gene: TRBD1
clone size: few
J gene: TRBJ1-2
CDR3 protein: CASSNPGQGLVGGYTF
CDR3 DNA: TGTGCCAGCAGTAACCCAGGACAGGGCCTGGTGGGTGGCTACACCTTC

V gene: TRBV12-5
D gene: -
clone size: -
J gene: TRBJ2-2
CDR3 protein: CASGFDLHPAGELFF
CDR3 DNA: TGTGCTAGTGGTTTCGATCTTCATCCGGCCGGGGAGCTGTTTTTT

V gene: TRBV5-6
D gene: -
clone size: -
J gene: TRBJ1-1
CDR3 protein: CASSTDKEAFF
CDR3 DNA: TGTGCCAGCAGCACCGACAAAGAAGCTTTCTTT

V gene: TRBV29-1
D gene: -
clone size: -
J gene: TRBJ2-2
CDR3 protein: CSVTGGGELFF
CDR3 DNA: TGCAGCGTTACCGGGGGCGGGGAGCTGTTTTTT

V gene: TRBV5-1
D gene: -
clone size: -
J gene: TRBJ2-7
CDR3 protein: CASSWTDMEDEQYF
CDR3 DNA: TGCGCCAGCAGCTGGACGGACATGGAAGACGAGCAGTACTTC

V gene: TRBV6-2/TRBV6-3
D gene: -
clone size: -
J gene: TRBJ1-5
CDR3 protein: CASSYSRLPQHF
CDR3 DNA: TGTGCCAGCAGTTACTCGAGGCTGCCCCAGCATTTT

V gene: TRBV4-2
D gene: -
clone size: few
J gene: TRBJ2-1
CDR3 protein: CASSQGGPGPLSYNEQFF
CDR3 DNA: TGTGCCAGCAGCCAAGGGGGTCCGGGGCCCCTATCCTACAATGAGCAGTTCTTC

V gene: TRBV4-1
D gene: TRBD1
clone size: few
J gene: TRBJ2-7
CDR3 protein: CASSRLPGQGNWYEQYF
CDR3 DNA: TGCGCCAGCAGCCGACTACCGGGACAGGGGAATTGGTACGAGCAGTACTTC

V gene: TRBV19
D gene: TRBD1
clone size: -
J gene: TRBJ1-1
CDR3 protein: CASSTTQGAHNKAFF
CDR3 DNA: TGTGCCAGTAGTACAACACAGGGGGCGCATAATAAAGCTTTCTTT

V gene: TRBV27
D gene: -
clone size: -
J gene: TRBJ2-3
CDR3 protein: CASSQRPGRNTDTQYF
CDR3 DNA: TGTGCCAGCAGCCAACGGCCAGGGAGGAACACAGATACGCAGTATTTT

V gene: TRBV12-3/TRBV12-4
D gene: -
clone size: few
J gene: TRBJ2-5
CDR3 protein: CASSFSLADQETQYF
CDR3 DNA: TGTGCCAGCAGTTTTAGTTTGGCGGATCAAGAGACCCAGTACTTC

V gene: TRBV28
D gene: -
clone size: -
J gene: TRBJ1-2
CDR3 protein: CVSSLHGYTF
CDR3 DNA: TGTGTCAGCAGTTTGCATGGCTACACCTTC

V gene: TRBV7-3
D gene: -
clone size: -
J gene: TRBJ2-1
CDR3 protein: CASSLDPTGNEQFF
CDR3 DNA: TGTGCCAGCAGCTTGGACCCAACGGGCAATGAGCAGTTCTTC

V gene: TRBV12-3/TRBV12-4
D gene: -
clone size: -
J gene: TRBJ2-3
CDR3 protein: CASSWTASQTSTDTQYF
CDR3 DNA: TGTGCCAGCAGTTGGACCGCATCGCAAACTAGCACAGATACGCAGTATTTT